This T cell receptor (beta chain) was captured in a study of Graves' ophthalmopathy and Graves' hyperthyroidism. This clonotype came up many times. RNA transcripts were the template, and TCR beta CDR3 regions were amplified from them. Investigators did first-round RT-PCR with HTBI primers, then second-round multiplex PCR. TCRdb analysed the multiplex PCR reads with MiXCR anew, one entry per CDR3 protein. The sample lists fewer than 650,000 distinct CDR3 sequences, approximately 22% occurring once. CDR1 and CDR2 from the germline V gene are MNHNS and SASEGT. The CDR3 totals 13 residues. V lost 1 base to trimming and J lost 7 bases, with 5 bases between them.

This chain links TRBV6-1 with TRBJ1-6; unclear D gene. The sequence was collected from a woman between 18 and 29 years old with stable Graves' hyperthyroidism. Some clones in this sample may be carry-over from other donors' samples. Sequencing was carried out using peripheral blood. The CDR3 DNA reads as TGTGCCAGCAGTGAAGGGGCGAATTCACCCCTCCACTTT. It specifies CASSEGANSPLHF.